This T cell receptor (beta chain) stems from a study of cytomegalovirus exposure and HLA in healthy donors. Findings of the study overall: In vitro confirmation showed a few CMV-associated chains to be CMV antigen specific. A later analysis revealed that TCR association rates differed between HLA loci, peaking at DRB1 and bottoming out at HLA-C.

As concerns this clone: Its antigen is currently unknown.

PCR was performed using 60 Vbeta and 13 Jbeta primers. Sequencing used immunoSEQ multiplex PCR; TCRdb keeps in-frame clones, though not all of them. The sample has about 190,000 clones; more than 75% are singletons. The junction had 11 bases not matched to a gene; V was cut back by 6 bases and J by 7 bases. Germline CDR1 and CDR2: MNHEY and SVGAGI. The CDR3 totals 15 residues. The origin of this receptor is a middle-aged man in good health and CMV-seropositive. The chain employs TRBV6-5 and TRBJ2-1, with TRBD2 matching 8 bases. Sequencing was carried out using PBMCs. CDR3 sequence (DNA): TGTGCCAGCAGCCTCCCGGGGGGGGGACGGAATGAGCAGTTCTTC. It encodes CASSLPGGGRNEQFF.